These 10 T cell receptor beta chains were sequenced from one sample in a study of response to subunit inactivated influenza vaccine. In TCRdb, the RT-PCR reads were re-called with MiXCR into one record per CDR3 protein. The sample records roughly 500,000 distinct CDR3 sequences, approximately 16% being singletons. Sequences were derived from CD4+ T cells sorted from PBMCs, sampled less than 30 months after vaccination. These TCRs come from a man aged 50-75 years who received an inactivated influenza vaccine.

The chain combines TRBV2 with TRBJ2-3; the D gene is possibly TRBD1 (6 bases). Trimming cost V 1 base and J 6 bases, with 14 bases left between them. The CDR3 contains 15 residues. Germline assignment: CDR1 SNHLY and CDR2 FYNNEI. DNA for the CDR3: TGTGCCAGCAGTGAAGTCAGGGGTACTTTGGATACGCAGTATTTT. The encoded protein is CASSEVRGTLDTQYF.

The chain is built from TRBV20-1 and TRBJ2-7, with TRBD2 as a possible D gene (5 bases). CDR1 DFQATT and CDR2 SNEGSKA come from the germline V gene (reference sequence). V lost 4 bases, J lost 6 bases, and 16 bases lay in between. This CDR3 region has 13 residues. This CDR3 reads CSATARGFGEQYF. The CDR3 nucleotides are TGCAGTGCTACCGCTCGCGGGTTCGGCGAGCAGTACTTC.

A few counts support this clonotype. The gene calls are TRBV6-6 and TRBJ1-1, with a tentative D call TRBD1 (5 bases). V was shortened by 5 bases and J by 5 bases, with 12 bases between the two germline ends. This CDR3 has 13 residues. Germline CDR1 and CDR2: MNHNY and SVGAGI (reference sequence). CDR3 DNA: TGTGCCAGCAGTACCGGGACGGCGACTGAAGCTTTCTTT. Protein sequence: CASSTGTATEAFF.

This clonotype was found a few times. This sequence joins TRBV2 and TRBJ1-2; D not resolved. This CDR3 region has 12 residues. The V and J ends lost 7 bases and 8 bases respectively, with 14 bases between them. CDR1 SNHLY and CDR2 FYNNEI come from the germline V gene. The CDR3 sequence: CASMGGWNGYTF. In nucleotides, the CDR3 is TGTGCCAGCATGGGCGGTTGGAACGGCTACACCTTC.

The chain recombines TRBV7-6 with TRBJ2-1; maybe TRBD1 (5 bases). Germline CDR1 is SGHVS and CDR2 is FNYEAQ. The CDR3 spans 17 residues. With 1 base removed from V and 0 bases from J, the gap between germline ends came to 13 bases. For the CDR3, the DNA is TGTGCCAGCAGCTTAGGTTATCAGGGTAGCTCCTACAATGAGCAGTTCTTC. It yields the protein CASSLGYQGSSYNEQFF.

This clonotype has just a few counts. The chain has TRBV28 and TRBJ2-3; TRBD1 matches 7 bases. This CDR3 contains 14 residues. Germline lookup yields CDR1 MDHEN and CDR2 SYDVKM. The V and J ends lost 6 bases and 3 bases, in that order; junction bases with no gene match: 6. Here the CDR3 DNA reads TGTGCCAGCAGGGCCGGGACAGTTACAGATACGCAGTATTTT. This gives the protein CASRAGTVTDTQYF.

The chain uses TRBV3-1 and TRBJ2-7, with D tentatively TRBD1 (6 bases). CDR3 length: 15 amino acids. Germline CDR1 reads LGHDT; CDR2 reads YNNKEL (reference sequence). The germline V and J ends were trimmed by 4 bases and 0 bases, with 13 bases remaining between them. CDR3 sequence: CASSLKWTDSYEQYF. As DNA, the CDR3 is TGTGCCAGCAGCCTTAAATGGACAGACTCCTACGAGCAGTACTTC.

V usage is TRBV20-1 and J usage is TRBJ1-6, with no clear D. V was clipped by 6 bases and J by 7 bases, with 10 bases between them. The CDR3 extends over 12 amino acids. Per germline, CDR1 DFQATT and CDR2 SNEGSKA (reference sequence). The CDR3 DNA is TGCAGTGCCATCGAGGCAAATTCACCCCTCCACTTT. Amino acids: CSAIEANSPLHF.

V gene TRBV20-1 combines with J gene TRBJ2-3, with 7 bases identical to TRBD2. The CDR3 has 11 residues. The trim removed 6 bases at V and 11 bases at J, leaving 8 bases unmatched. CDR1 and CDR2 (germline): DFQATT, SNEGSKA (reference sequence). The CDR3: CSAETSPLQYF. CDR3 in DNA: TGCAGTGCAGAGACTAGCCCTTTGCAGTATTTT.

This rearrangement joins TRBV12-3 or TRBV12-4 to TRBJ1-6; 8 bases fit TRBD1. Trimming removed 6 bases from V and 7 bases from J; junction bases left unmatched: 8. There are 15 residues in the CDR3. The CDR3 reads CASRSQGALNSPLHF. In nucleotides, the CDR3 is TGTGCCAGCAGATCTCAGGGGGCTCTCAATTCACCCCTCCACTTT.